The present entry profiles one TCR beta chain with its context. The identical CDR3 is also encoded by other nucleotide sequences in the sample. These data belong to a study of blood T cell repertoires in COVID-19. Libraries were prepared by immunoSEQ multiplex PCR; TCRdb keeps only in-frame clonotypes and omits some of them. The repertoire consists of about 220,000 clones, with over 75% occurring once and the leading ten covering more than 2%. The CDR3 has 14 amino acids. CDR1 is SNHLY and CDR2 is FYNNEI in the germline V gene. V gave up 6 bases and J gave up 1 base, with 13 bases separating them. The sequence came from a woman aged 65 to 85 with COVID-19, enrolled during active disease. Material: peripheral blood. The V gene is TRBV2, the J gene TRBJ2-7; tentative D call: TRBD2 (6 bases). The CDR3 loop reads CASSTTGRSYEQYF. The CDR3 DNA reads as TGTGCCAGCAGCACTACCGGGAGATCCTACGAGCAGTACTTC.